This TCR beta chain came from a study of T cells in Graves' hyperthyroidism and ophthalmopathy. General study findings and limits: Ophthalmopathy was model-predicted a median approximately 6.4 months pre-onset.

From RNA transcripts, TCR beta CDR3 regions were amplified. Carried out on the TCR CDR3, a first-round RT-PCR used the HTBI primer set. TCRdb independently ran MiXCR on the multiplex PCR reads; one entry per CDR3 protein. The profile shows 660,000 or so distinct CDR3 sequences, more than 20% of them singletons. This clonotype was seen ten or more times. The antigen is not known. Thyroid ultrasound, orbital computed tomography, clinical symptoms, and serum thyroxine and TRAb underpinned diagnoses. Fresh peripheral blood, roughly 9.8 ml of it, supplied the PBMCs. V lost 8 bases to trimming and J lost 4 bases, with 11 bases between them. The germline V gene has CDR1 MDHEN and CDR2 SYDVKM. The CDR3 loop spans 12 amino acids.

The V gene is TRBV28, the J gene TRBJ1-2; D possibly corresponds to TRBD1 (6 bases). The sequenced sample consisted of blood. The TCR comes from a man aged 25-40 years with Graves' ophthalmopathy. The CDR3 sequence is CASQDSVYGYTF. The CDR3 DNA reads TGTGCCAGCCAGGACAGTGTCTATGGCTACACCTTC.